Below are 18 T cell receptor beta chains sequenced from a single sample in a study of shared clonotypes between healthy human individuals (dated by TCRdb to 2020 to 2021). To prepare the library, the immunoSEQ multiplex PCR assay was applied. Here the immuneACCESS table is served through TCRdb, limited to in-frame sequences with V and J called. Missing clones are a known gap in these copies; in checked studies unresolved V genes cover under half, and the rest lacks a known reason. A total of fewer than 650,000 clones appear in this sample, 70% to 80% of them only once. The top ten clones comprise under 15% of the sample. Specimen: PBMCs. These receptors were collected from a woman aged 40-49 years in good health. Some clones in this sample may be carry-over from other donors' samples.

The V gene is TRBV7-2, the J gene TRBJ2-6; D gene ambiguous. Germline V lookup: CDR1 SGHTA, CDR2 FQGNSA. V shed 5 bases and J shed 0 bases, with 20 bases lying between them. The length of the CDR3 is 19 residues. The CDR3 DNA is TGTGCCAGCAGCCCTAAACTGCGGACCGACGTCTCTGGGGCCAACGTCCTGACTTTC. This translates into CASSPKLRTDVSGANVLTF. Variable domain in full (rest from reference TRBV7-2 and TRBJ2-6): GAGVSQSPSNKVTEKGKDVELRCDPISGHTALYWYRQSLGQGLEFLIYFQGNSAPDKSGLPSDRFSAERTGGSVSTLTIQRTQQEDSAVYLCASSPKLRTDVSGANVLTFGAGSRLTVL.

The chain is built from TRBV19 and TRBJ1-5, with D possibly TRBD1 on 5 matching bases. The CDR3 is 14 residues long. Germline CDR1 is LNHDA and CDR2 is SQIVND (reference sequence). V lost 5 bases to trimming and J lost 6 bases, with 14 bases between them. This CDR3 reads CASSPTVRGQPQHF. CDR3 bases: TGTGCCAGTAGTCCCACGGTTAGGGGTCAGCCCCAGCATTTT.

For this clone: Other nucleotide sequences from this sample produce the same CDR3. The rearrangement joins TRBV28 to TRBJ2-1; D ambiguous. The CDR3 sequence is 12 residues long. The V gene lost 1 base and the J gene lost 7 bases, with 5 bases spanning the gap. Germline-derived CDR1 and CDR2 are MDHEN and SYDVKM. The CDR3 reads CASSLLGNEQFF. The CDR3 DNA reads TGTGCCAGCAGTTTATTGGGGAATGAGCAGTTCTTC.

This chain connects TRBV7-9 to TRBJ2-7; possibly TRBD2 for D (5 bases). This CDR3 is 13 amino acids long. Trimming cost V 5 bases and J 3 bases, with 11 bases left between them. The germline CDR1 and CDR2 sequences are SEHNR and FQNEAQ (reference sequence). CDR3 amino acids: CASSIRGSYEQYF. The CDR3 bases are TGTGCCAGCAGCATCCGGGGTAGCTACGAGCAGTACTTC.

This clone has just one count. This chain connects TRBV9 to TRBJ2-7; no clear D gene. From germline, CDR1 is SGDLS and CDR2 YYNGEE. V gave up 0 bases and J gave up 3 bases, with 13 bases separating them. The CDR3 runs to 15 residues. The CDR3 bases are TGTGCCAGCAGCGTAGGCGGCCTACCCGACTACGAGCAGTACTTC. Translating it yields CASSVGGLPDYEQYF. Based on the CDR3 plus reference TRBV9 and TRBJ2-7, the full variable domain is DSGVTQTPKHLITATGQRVTLRCSPRSGDLSVYWYQQSLDQGLQFLIQYYNGEERAKGNILERFSAQQFPDLHSELNLSSLELGDSALYFCASSVGGLPDYEQYFGPGTRLTVT.

This clone was detected only a few times. The chain employs TRBV6-6 and TRBJ1-1, with a tentative D call TRBD1 (5 bases). From germline, CDR1 is MNHNY and CDR2 SVGAGI (reference sequence). Trimming pared 5 bases from V and 4 bases from J, leaving 11 bases between. CDR3 length: 13 amino acids. CDR3 DNA: TGTGCCAGCAGTCAGGGACTAGGCACTGAAGCTTTCTTT. It codes for CASSQGLGTEAFF.

Worth noting for this clone: Other DNA sequences from this sample encode an identical CDR3 as well. This chain uses TRBV11-2 with TRBJ2-6; D assignment may be TRBD1 or TRBD2 (6 bases each). V lost 2 bases, J lost 0 bases, and 11 bases lay in between. Per the germline V gene, CDR1 is SGHAT and CDR2 is FQNNGV. This CDR3 has 17 residues. The CDR3 region has the DNA TGTGCCAGCAGCTTAAGGGGGGCCTCCTCTGGGGCCAACGTCCTGACTTTC. Its protein is CASSLRGASSGANVLTF. The full variable domain, rest sourced from reference TRBV11-2 and TRBJ2-6, is EAGVAQSPRYKIIEKRQSVAFWCNPISGHATLYWYQQILGQGPKLLIQFQNNGVVDDSQLPKDRFSAERLKGVDSTLKIQPAKLEDSAVYLCASSLRGASSGANVLTFGAGSRLTVL.

With respect to this clone: A read error may explain this, as a much larger clone is one base away. The rearrangement uses TRBV30 and TRBJ1-4; TRBD1 might be the D (5 bases). In germline, CDR1 is GTSNPN, CDR2 SVGIG (reference sequence). The CDR3 loop spans 15 amino acids. Trimming took off 0 bases at V and 10 bases at J, with 18 bases between the two ends. CDR3 amino acids: CAWSVLSGGVGKLFF. The CDR3 DNA sequence: TGTGCCTGGAGTGTACTGTCCGGGGGAGTAGGAAAACTGTTTTTT.

The chain joins TRBV27 to TRBJ2-3; D ambiguous. The CDR3 has 17 residues. Between the trimmed V and J ends, which lost 5 bases and 0 bases, there was a span of 18 bases. CDR1 is MNHEY and CDR2 is SMNVEV in the germline V gene (reference sequence). CDR3 protein: CASSPRSRAASTDTQYF. CDR3 coding DNA: TGTGCCAGCAGTCCCCGGAGTAGGGCCGCTAGCACAGATACGCAGTATTTT.

As concerns this clone: A far larger clone is just one base off, so this is likely a read error. The chain combines TRBV7-8 with TRBJ1-1; TRBD1 matches 8 bases. The CDR3 has 14 residues. Germline-derived CDR1 and CDR2 are SGHVS and FQNEAQ. Losses at the gene ends were 5 bases for V and 1 base for J; bases not matched to a gene: 3. CDR3 sequence (DNA): TGTGCCAGCAGCGTGACAGGGGCGAACACTGAAGCTTTCTTT. The encoded protein is CASSVTGANTEAFF.

The CDR3 DNA reads as TGTGCCAGCAGAGGTCGGAGGGGCCCCTACGAGCAGTACTTC. Its translation is CASRGRRGPYEQYF. This sequence joins TRBV27 and TRBJ2-7; tentatively, D is TRBD2 (6 bases). With 6 bases removed from V and 2 bases from J, the gap between germline ends came to 14 bases. Looked up from germline, CDR1 is MNHEY and CDR2 is SMNVEV (reference sequence). The CDR3 is 14 residues long.

CDR3 coding DNA: TGTGCCAGCAGCTTAAGCTCCGGGACACTCTACGAGCAGTACTTC. This gives the protein CASSLSSGTLYEQYF. The chain carries TRBV7-3 and TRBJ2-5, with D maybe TRBD1 (6 bases). TRBJ2-7 explains the end of the DNA better; the J call may be wrong. The CDR3 is 15 residues long. Germline CDR1 SGHTA, CDR2 FQGTGA.

The chain employs TRBV4-3 and TRBJ2-3; 8 nucleotides agree with TRBD2. The CDR3 has 15 residues. The V gene's germline CDR1 is LGHNA and CDR2 YSLEER. V shed 4 bases and J 2 bases; nucleotides not matched to a gene: 5. The CDR3 spells CASSLGGRLTDTQYF. The CDR3 region has the DNA TGCGCCAGCAGCCTAGGCGGGAGGCTCACAGATACGCAGTATTTT.

The chain joins TRBV29-1 to TRBJ2-3, with D possibly matching TRBD1 (6 bases). CDR1 SQVTM and CDR2 ANQGSEA come from the germline V gene. V was pared by 6 bases and J by 3 bases, with 13 bases between. CDR3 length equals 13 residues. This CDR3 is CSVRQVLTDTQYF. For the CDR3, the DNA is TGCAGCGTACGACAGGTACTAACAGATACGCAGTATTTT.

The chain employs TRBV7-3 and TRBJ1-6; tentatively, D is TRBD1 (6 bases). Per germline, CDR1 SGHTA and CDR2 FQGTGA. The CDR3 extends over 15 amino acids. Trimming left V 0 bases short and J 10 bases short, with 13 bases between. CDR3 nucleotide sequence: TGTGCCAGCAGCTTAACAACAGGGTTGGACTCACCCCTCCACTTT. Residues: CASSLTTGLDSPLHF.

This clone was picked up a small number of times. The chain combines TRBV30 with TRBJ2-7, with 8 bases identical to TRBD1. Germline V gives CDR1 GTSNPN, CDR2 SVGIG (reference sequence). This CDR3 is 15 amino acids long. Germline trimming cut 1 base from V and 4 bases from J; bases unmatched to any gene: 9. The CDR3 loop reads CAWSGMTGVRYEQYF. The DNA of the CDR3 is TGTGCCTGGAGTGGAATGACAGGGGTACGGTACGAGCAGTACTTC.

This clone was recorded only once. Just one base apart from a much larger clone, this may be a read error. This chain joins TRBV5-1 and TRBJ2-2; weak D call: TRBD1 (6 bases). Trimming left V 4 bases short and J 9 bases short, with 16 bases between. The germline CDR1 and CDR2 sequences are SGHRS and YFSETQ. CDR3 length: 14 amino acids. The CDR3 DNA sequence: TGCGCCAGCAGCCAAACTACAGGGCCCAGGGAGCTGTTTTTT. Protein: CASSQTTGPRELFF.

V and J are TRBV9 and TRBJ2-3; 11 bases map to TRBD2. J lost 2 bases, V lost 4 bases, and 12 bases had no gene match. Germline-derived CDR1 and CDR2 are SGDLS and YYNGEE. This CDR3 is 18 amino acids long. DNA for the CDR3: TGTGCCAGCAGCCCCAGAGGTTCTAGCGGGAGGACCACAGATACGCAGTATTTT. Residues: CASSPRGSSGRTTDTQYF.